The source of this TCR beta chain is a study of blood T cell repertoires in COVID-19. Looking at the study overall: COVID-19 samples, acute and convalescent, were from the United States, Italy and Spain.

This CDR3 comprises 17 residues. The assay was immunoSEQ multiplex PCR, and TCRdb's table has in-frame clones only and misses some. The repertoire holds 200,000 to 300,000 clones, with more than 70% as singletons. This clone was seen a handful of times. The clonotype comes from a woman in her 50s with acute or convalescent COVID-19. This rearrangement joins TRBV21-1 to TRBJ1-4. TRBV21-1 is termed a pseudogene. Sequencing was performed on peripheral blood. Here the CDR3 DNA reads TGTGCCAGCAGCAAGAGCGGGGTGAGCACTAGAGACGAAAAACTGTTTTTT. Residues: CASSKSGVSTRDEKLFF.